Included here is one T cell receptor beta chain sequence, with context. CDR1 is MDHEN, CDR2 SYDVKM, per germline. The CDR3 has 14 amino acids. V lost 5 bases, J lost 1 base, and 9 bases lay in between. Using RNA transcripts as the source, TCR beta CDR3 regions were amplified. TCR CDR3 regions were first amplified by RT-PCR with HTBI primers. TCRdb re-derived calls from the multiplex PCR reads in MiXCR, one entry per CDR3 protein. The sample has under 350,000 distinct CDR3 sequences, over 20% seen once. This entry is derived from a study of T cells in Graves' hyperthyroidism and ophthalmopathy. The chain recombines TRBV28 with TRBJ1-5, with TRBD1 as a possible D gene (6 bases). Sequences were obtained from blood. This clonotype was sampled from a woman in her forties or fifties with Graves' hyperthyroidism. CDR3 residues: CASSRGVSNQPQHF. DNA of the CDR3: TGTGCCAGCAGTAGGGGGGTGAGCAATCAGCCCCAGCATTTT.